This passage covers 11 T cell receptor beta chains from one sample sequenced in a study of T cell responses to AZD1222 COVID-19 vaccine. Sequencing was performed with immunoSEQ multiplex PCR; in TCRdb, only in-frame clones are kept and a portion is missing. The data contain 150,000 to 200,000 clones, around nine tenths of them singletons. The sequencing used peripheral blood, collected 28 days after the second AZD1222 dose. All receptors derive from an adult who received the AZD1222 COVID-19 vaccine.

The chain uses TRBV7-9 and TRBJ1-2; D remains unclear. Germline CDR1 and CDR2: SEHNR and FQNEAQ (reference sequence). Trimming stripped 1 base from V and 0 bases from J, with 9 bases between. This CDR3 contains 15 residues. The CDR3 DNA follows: TGTGCCAGCAGCTTAGTCGCAGAGGCTAACTATGGCTACACCTTC. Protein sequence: CASSLVAEANYGYTF.

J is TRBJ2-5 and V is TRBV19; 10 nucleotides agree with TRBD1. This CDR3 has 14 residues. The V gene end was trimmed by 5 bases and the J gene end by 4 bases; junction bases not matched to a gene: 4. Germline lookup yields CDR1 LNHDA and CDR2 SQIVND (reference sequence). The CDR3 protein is CASSPRQGAETQYF. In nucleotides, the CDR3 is TGTGCCAGTAGTCCGCGACAGGGGGCAGAGACCCAGTACTTC.

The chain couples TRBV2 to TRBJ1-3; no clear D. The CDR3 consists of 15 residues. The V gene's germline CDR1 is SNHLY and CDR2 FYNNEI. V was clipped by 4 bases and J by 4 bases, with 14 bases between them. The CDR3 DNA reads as TGTGCCAGCAGTGTGGGCCCGTCGAAAGGAAACACCATATATTTT. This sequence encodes CASSVGPSKGNTIYF.

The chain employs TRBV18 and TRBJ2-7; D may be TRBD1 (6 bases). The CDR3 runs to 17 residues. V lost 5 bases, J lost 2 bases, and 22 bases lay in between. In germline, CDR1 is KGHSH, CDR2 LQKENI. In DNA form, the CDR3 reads TGTGCCAGCTCAAGCTCCACCTCAGGGGATTTAACCTACGAGCAGTACTTC. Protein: CASSSSTSGDLTYEQYF.

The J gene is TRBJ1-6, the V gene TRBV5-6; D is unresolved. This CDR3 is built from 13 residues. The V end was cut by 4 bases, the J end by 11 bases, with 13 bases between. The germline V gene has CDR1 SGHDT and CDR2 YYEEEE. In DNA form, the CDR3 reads TGTGCCAGCAGCGATTCTACGGGGACACCCCTCCACTTT. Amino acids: CASSDSTGTPLHF. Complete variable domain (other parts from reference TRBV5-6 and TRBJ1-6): DAGVTQSPTHLIKTRGQQVTLRCSPKSGHDTVSWYQQALGQGPQFIFQYYEEEERQRGNFPDRFSGHQFPNYSSELNVNALLLGDSALYLCASSDSTGTPLHFGNGTRLTVT.

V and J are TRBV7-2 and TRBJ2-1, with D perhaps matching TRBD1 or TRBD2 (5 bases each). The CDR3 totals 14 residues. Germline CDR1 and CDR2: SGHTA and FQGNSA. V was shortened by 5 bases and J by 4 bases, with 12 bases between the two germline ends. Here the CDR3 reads CASSLGGGYNEQFF. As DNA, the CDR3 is TGTGCCAGCAGCCTCGGTGGGGGTTACAATGAGCAGTTCTTC.

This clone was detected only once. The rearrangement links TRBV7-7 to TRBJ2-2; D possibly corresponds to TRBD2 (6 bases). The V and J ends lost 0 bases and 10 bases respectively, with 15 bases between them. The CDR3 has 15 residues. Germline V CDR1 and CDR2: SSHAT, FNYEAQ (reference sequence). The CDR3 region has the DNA TGTGCCAGCAGCTTAGCTCCGGCAGGAGGGGTGGAGCTGTTTTTT. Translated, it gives CASSLAPAGGVELFF.

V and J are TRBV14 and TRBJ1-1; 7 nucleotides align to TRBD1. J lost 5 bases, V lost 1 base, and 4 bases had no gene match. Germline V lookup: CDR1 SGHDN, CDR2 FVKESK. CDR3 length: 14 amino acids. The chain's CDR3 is CASSQVTGRTEAFF. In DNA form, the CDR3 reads TGTGCCAGCAGCCAAGTGACAGGGCGGACTGAAGCTTTCTTT. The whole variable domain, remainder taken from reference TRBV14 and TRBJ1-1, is EAGVTQFPSHSVIEKGQTVTLRCDPISGHDNLYWYRRVMGKEIKFLLHFVKESKQDESGMPNNRFLAERTGGTYSTLKVQPAELEDSGVYFCASSQVTGRTEAFFGQGTRLTVV.

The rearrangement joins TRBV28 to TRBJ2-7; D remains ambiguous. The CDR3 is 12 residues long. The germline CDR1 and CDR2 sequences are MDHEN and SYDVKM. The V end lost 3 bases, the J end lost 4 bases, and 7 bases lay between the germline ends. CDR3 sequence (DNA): TGTGCCAGCAGTTTGTTGGGATACGAGCAGTACTTC. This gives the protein CASSLLGYEQYF.

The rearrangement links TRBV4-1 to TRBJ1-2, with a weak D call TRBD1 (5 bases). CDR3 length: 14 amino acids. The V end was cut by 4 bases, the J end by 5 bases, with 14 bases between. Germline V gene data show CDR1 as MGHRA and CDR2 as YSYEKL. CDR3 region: CASSLGRVGYGYTF. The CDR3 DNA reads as TGCGCCAGCAGCCTCGGCAGGGTCGGGTATGGCTACACCTTC.

The DNA for the CDR3 is TGTGCCACCTACGACCCTAGCGGTCCCTACAATGAGCAGTTCTTC. This translates into CATYDPSGPYNEQFF. The chain combines TRBV15 with TRBJ2-1, with TRBD2 matching over 7 bases. The germline gives CDR1 LNHNV, CDR2 YYDKDF (reference sequence). This CDR3 has 15 residues. After removal of 8 bases from V and 2 bases from J, the junction contained 9 bases not matched to a gene.